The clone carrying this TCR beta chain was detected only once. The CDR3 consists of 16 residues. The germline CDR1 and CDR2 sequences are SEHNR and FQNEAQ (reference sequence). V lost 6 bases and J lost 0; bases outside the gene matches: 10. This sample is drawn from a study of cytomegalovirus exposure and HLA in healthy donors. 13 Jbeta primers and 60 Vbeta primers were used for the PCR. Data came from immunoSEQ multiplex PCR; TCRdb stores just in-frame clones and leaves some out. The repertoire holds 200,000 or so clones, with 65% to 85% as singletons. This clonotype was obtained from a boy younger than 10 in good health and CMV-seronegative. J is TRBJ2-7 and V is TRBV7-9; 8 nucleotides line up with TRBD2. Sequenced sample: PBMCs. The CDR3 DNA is TGTGCCAGCAGTGTCCAAGGCGGGGGGATCTCCTACGAGCAGTACTTC. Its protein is CASSVQGGGISYEQYF.